Below, 29 T cell receptor beta chains from the same sample are listed, as sequenced in a study of T cell repertoires in cytomegalovirus infection. TCRdb ran MiXCR on the reads and lists one entry per CDR3 protein. The data contain 650,000 to 900,000 distinct CDR3 sequences, 32% of them singletons. The antigens of these receptors remain unknown. This material consisted of cultured CD8+ T cells from PBMCs, taken from culture after CMV antigen stimulation. The source is a human donor in good health (CMV status not recorded). Some clones in this sample may be carry-over from other donors' samples.

This chain uses TRBV5-6 with TRBJ1-1; D perhaps matches TRBD1 (5 bases). The CDR3 spans 16 residues. V lost 3 bases to trimming and J lost 0 bases, with 15 bases between them. Per germline, CDR1 SGHDT and CDR2 YYEEEE. The CDR3 nucleotides read TGTGCCAGCAGCTCGACGACAGAGGGAATGAACACTGAAGCTTTCTTT. Translating it yields CASSSTTEGMNTEAFF.

The chain employs TRBV5-4 and TRBJ2-1, with 7 bases matching TRBD2. The CDR3 totals 15 residues. From germline, CDR1 is SGHNT and CDR2 YYREEE (reference sequence). V shed 2 bases, J shed 5 bases, and the junction held 7 bases outside the gene matches. As DNA, the CDR3 is TGTGCCAGCAGCTTTAAGCGGGGTTTCAACAATGAGCAGTTCTTC. Residues: CASSFKRGFNNEQFF.

The chain links TRBV2 to TRBJ1-1; D unresolved. The CDR3 runs to 11 residues. Germline V gene data show CDR1 as SNHLY and CDR2 as FYNNEI. Trimming removed 7 bases at V and 6 bases at J, with 9 bases between. CDR3 in DNA: TGTGCCAGCATGGGTCGGGCTGAAGCTTTCTTT. Translation: CASMGRAEAFF.

V is TRBV20-1 and J is TRBJ1-1, with no clear D. Trimming removed 0 bases from V and 8 bases from J, with 22 bases in between. CDR3 length equals 16 residues. Germline-derived CDR1 and CDR2 are DFQATT and SNEGSKA (reference sequence). The CDR3 DNA is TGCAGTGCTAGAGATCAGGTAGGCGGATGGAATCGCGAAGCTTTCTTT. Amino acid sequence: CSARDQVGGWNREAFF.

This clonotype was counted many times. The chain links TRBV7-2 to TRBJ2-7; 7 positions match TRBD1. Per germline, CDR1 SGHTA and CDR2 FQGNSA. The CDR3 covers 14 residues. The junction had 8 bases not matched to a gene; V was cut back by 6 bases and J by 3 bases. The CDR3 region is CASRFPGQYYEQYF. The CDR3 bases are TGTGCCAGCAGATTCCCGGGACAGTACTACGAGCAGTACTTC.

With regard to this clonotype: One base away lies a much larger clone, so this may be a sequencing read error. The chain links TRBV7-6 to TRBJ2-2, with 7 bases aligning to TRBD1. Germline V gene sequence: CDR1 SGHVS, CDR2 FNYEAQ. The CDR3 extends over 15 amino acids. V dropped 4 bases and J dropped 4; count of bases not matched to a gene: 6. Written as DNA, the CDR3 is TGTGCCAGCAGCTCGGGACAGAGAGCCACCGGGGAGCTGTTTTTT. Protein sequence: CASSSGQRATGELFF.

The gene calls are TRBV2 and TRBJ2-7, with D uncertain. The germline CDR1 and CDR2 sequences are SNHLY and FYNNEI. The CDR3 extends over 14 amino acids. V dropped 1 base and J dropped 2 bases, with 9 bases sitting between them. CDR3 loop: CASSEVRQPYEQYF. For the CDR3, the DNA is TGTGCCAGCAGTGAAGTTAGGCAGCCCTACGAGCAGTACTTC.

Many counts were recorded for this clonotype. The chain employs TRBV7-9 and TRBJ2-7, with D possibly being TRBD2 (6 bases). The CDR3 is 16 residues long. The ends were cut back, 0 bases at V and 3 bases at J, with 15 bases in the middle. From germline, CDR1 is SEHNR and CDR2 FQNEAQ (reference sequence). The DNA for the CDR3 is TGTGCCAGCAGCTTAGCAGGTGGGGGGAAGGACTACGAGCAGTACTTC. The encoded protein is CASSLAGGGKDYEQYF.

This clonotype showed up just a few times. The rearrangement links TRBV6-5 to TRBJ2-1, with D perhaps being TRBD1 or TRBD2 (5 bases each). Trimming took 0 bases from V and 2 from J, leaving 11 bases between them. CDR3 length: 16 amino acids. From germline, CDR1 is MNHEY and CDR2 SVGAGI. The CDR3, as DNA: TGTGCCAGCAGTTACTCAGTCGGGACCCCCTACAATGAGCAGTTCTTC. This translates into CASSYSVGTPYNEQFF.

This chain links TRBV5-1 with TRBJ2-1, with 13 nucleotides matching TRBD2. This CDR3 has 17 residues. Germline V gene lookup returns CDR1 SGHRS and CDR2 YFSETQ. Unmatched junction bases numbered 4, after V lost 0 bases and J lost 4 bases. CDR3 sequence: CASSLALAGGSYNEQFF. DNA for the CDR3: TGCGCCAGCAGCTTGGCACTAGCGGGGGGGAGTTACAATGAGCAGTTCTTC.

This clonotype was counted ten times or more. The V gene is TRBV7-4, the J gene TRBJ2-3; 7 bases match TRBD2. CDR1 is SGHVT, CDR2 SQSDAQ, per germline. V shed 6 bases and J 2 bases; nucleotides not matched to a gene: 2. The CDR3 is 13 residues long. The CDR3 region has the DNA TGTGCCAGCAGGCGGGGGAACACAGATACGCAGTATTTT. Protein: CASRRGNTDTQYF.

There are a few counts of this clonotype. CDR3 nucleotide sequence: TGCGCCAGCAGCTTTACTGGACTAACCGTTTACAATGAGCAGTTCTTC. Residues: CASSFTGLTVYNEQFF. This rearrangement joins TRBV5-1 to TRBJ2-1; weak D call: TRBD2 (6 bases). The length of the CDR3 is 16 residues. In germline, CDR1 is SGHRS, CDR2 YFSETQ. V was clipped by 2 bases and J by 4 bases, with 16 bases between them.

The rearrangement uses TRBV27 and TRBJ2-1; 9 bases match TRBD2. The CDR3 sequence is 15 residues long. V shed 6 bases, J shed 6 bases, and the junction held 9 bases outside the gene matches. Germline V gene lookup returns CDR1 MNHEY and CDR2 SMNVEV (reference sequence). DNA for the CDR3: TGTGCCAGCAGCCGCGGGGGGGCCATGGGCAATGAGCAGTTCTTC. Its translation is CASSRGGAMGNEQFF.

This clonotype occurred many times. The chain joins TRBV7-6 to TRBJ2-1; the D call may be TRBD1 or TRBD2 (5 bases each). This CDR3 contains 13 residues. Germline V gene lookup returns CDR1 SGHVS and CDR2 FNYEAQ. Trimming removed 5 bases at V and 6 bases at J, with 11 bases between. The CDR3 DNA sequence: TGTGCCAGCAGCACCGGGACCGCCAATGAGCAGTTCTTC. Translated: CASSTGTANEQFF.

This sequence joins TRBV6-6 and TRBJ2-2; 7 bases map to TRBD1. J was trimmed by 3 bases and V by 1 base; bases with no gene match: 2. From germline, CDR1 is MNHNY and CDR2 SVGAGI (reference sequence). The CDR3 has 15 residues. The CDR3 reads CASSYFGTDTGELFF. CDR3 nucleotides: TGTGCCAGCAGTTACTTTGGGACAGACACCGGGGAGCTGTTTTTT.

This clonotype was observed a few times. The V call is TRBV20-1, the J call TRBJ1-5, with D perhaps matching TRBD1 (5 bases). V lost 1 base, J lost 5 bases, and 9 bases lay in between. Germline V gene sequence: CDR1 DFQATT, CDR2 SNEGSKA (reference sequence). The CDR3 runs to 13 residues. The CDR3 loop reads CSARVLGHQPQHF. CDR3 DNA sequence: TGCAGTGCTAGAGTCCTGGGGCATCAGCCCCAGCATTTT.

V and J are TRBV6-1 and TRBJ2-7, with 9 nucleotides matching TRBD1. The CDR3 is 13 amino acids. V shed 8 bases, J shed 9 bases, and the junction held 11 bases outside the gene matches. Germline loops: CDR1 MNHNS, CDR2 SASEGT. CDR3 amino acids: CASGFRDRVWQYV. Here the CDR3 DNA reads TGTGCCAGCGGATTCCGGGACAGGGTATGGCAGTACGTC.

The gene calls are TRBV2 and TRBJ2-2; D may correspond to TRBD1 or TRBD2 (5 bases each). The V gene's germline CDR1 is SNHLY and CDR2 FYNNEI. With 11 bases removed from V and 3 bases from J, the gap between germline ends came to 19 bases. This CDR3 is 15 amino acids long. For the CDR3, the DNA is TGTGCCGCCGGGGCAGGGATGGGGGACACCGGGGAGCTGTTTTTT. Translating it yields CAAGAGMGDTGELFF.

The gene calls are TRBV19 and TRBJ2-1; D unresolved. The CDR3 contains 13 residues. The germline gives CDR1 LNHDA, CDR2 SQIVND (reference sequence). V lost 3 bases and J lost 5, with 8 bases in between. CDR3 nucleotide sequence: TGTGCCAGTAGTATTTTCTTGGACAATGAGCAGTTCTTC. As protein: CASSIFLDNEQFF.

Remarks on this clonotype: Germline is not matched at one junction end, which may reflect a read error. V gene TRBV6-2 or TRBV6-3 combines with J gene TRBJ2-2, with D possibly matching TRBD1 (6 bases). Germline-derived CDR1 and CDR2 are MNHEY and SVGEGT. The CDR3 length is 16 residues. The CDR3 nucleotides are TGTGCCAGCAGTTGGGGCCAGGGGCGGAACACCGTGGAGCTGTTTTTT. Protein: CASSWGQGRNTVELFF.

The rearrangement uses TRBV6-1 and TRBJ1-5; unclear D gene. V was cut by 4 bases and J by 1 base, with 14 bases left in between. CDR1 and CDR2 (germline): MNHNS, SASEGT. The CDR3 is 16 residues long. In DNA, the CDR3 is TGTGCCAGCAGTGCTTTCCCACAATACAGCAATCAGCCCCAGCATTTT. This gives the protein CASSAFPQYSNQPQHF.

The genes are TRBV7-2 and TRBJ2-5; perhaps TRBD2 as D (6 bases). The CDR3 runs 13 residues. Trimming stripped 5 bases from V and 5 bases from J, with 12 bases between. CDR1 and CDR2 from the germline V gene are SGHTA and FQGNSA. CDR3 loop: CASSPNGGETQYF. CDR3 coding DNA: TGTGCCAGCAGCCCAAATGGGGGGGAGACCCAGTACTTC.

The chain uses TRBV25-1 and TRBJ1-5; TRBD1 is a possible D gene (5 bases). Germline values: CDR1 MGHDK, CDR2 SYGVNS. Trimming took off 5 bases at V and 4 bases at J, with 21 bases between the two ends. The CDR3 is made up of 17 amino acids. CDR3 DNA: TGTGCCAGCAGTAAGCGGGTCCGGGACGCCAGGAATCAGCCCCAGCATTTT. As protein: CASSKRVRDARNQPQHF.

The V call is TRBV6-2 or TRBV6-3, the J call TRBJ1-2; D possibly corresponds to TRBD1 (6 bases). The CDR3 is made up of 17 amino acids. With 2 bases removed from V and 3 bases from J, the gap between germline ends came to 19 bases. Germline V gives CDR1 MNHEY, CDR2 SVGEGT. CDR3 sequence (DNA): TGTGCCAGCAGTTACCCCGGGACAAGGGTCGCCGACTATGGCTACACCTTC. Its protein is CASSYPGTRVADYGYTF.

The table lists this clonotype with many counts. V usage is TRBV7-8 and J usage is TRBJ2-3, with D perhaps TRBD2 (6 bases). The germline V gene encodes CDR1 SGHVS and CDR2 FQNEAQ. Trimming removed 4 bases from V and 0 bases from J, with 14 bases in between. This CDR3 is 16 amino acids long. CDR3 sequence reads: CASSSRTGTSTDTQYF. Written as DNA, the CDR3 is TGTGCCAGCAGCTCCCGAACCGGGACTAGCACAGATACGCAGTATTTT.

This clonotype has more than one count but fewer than ten. CDR3 sequence: CASSYYPLSGANVLTF. DNA for the CDR3: TGTGCCAGCAGTTACTACCCTCTCTCTGGGGCCAACGTCCTGACTTTC. This rearrangement joins TRBV6-5 to TRBJ2-6; D ambiguous. The CDR3 covers 16 residues. Between the trimmed V and J ends, which lost 1 base and 0 bases, there was a span of 7 bases. Germline V CDR1 and CDR2: MNHEY, SVGAGI.

This clonotype was detected a few times. The V gene is TRBV7-9, the J gene TRBJ2-2, with 10 nucleotides matching TRBD2. CDR3 length equals 19 residues. Per the germline V gene, CDR1 is SEHNR and CDR2 is FQNEAQ (reference sequence). The junction had 12 bases not matched to a gene; V was cut back by 3 bases and J by 2 bases. The CDR3 sequence is CASSFAPSAGGRNTGELFF. The CDR3 region has the DNA TGTGCCAGCAGCTTCGCCCCGTCAGCGGGGGGGCGTAACACCGGGGAGCTGTTTTTT.

The chain couples TRBV27 to TRBJ1-2, with a possible D match to TRBD1 (5 bases). V lost 2 bases to trimming and J lost 8 bases, with 12 bases between them. Germline V gene sequence: CDR1 MNHEY, CDR2 SMNVEV (reference sequence). This CDR3 region has 13 residues. CDR3 loop: CASSLIQGRGYTF. Here the CDR3 DNA reads TGTGCCAGCAGTTTAATCCAGGGACGAGGCTACACCTTC.

The chain uses TRBV6-2 or TRBV6-3 and TRBJ2-7; D might be TRBD2 (5 bases). Germline V CDR1 and CDR2: MNHEY, SVGEGT. Trimming took off 4 bases at V and 6 bases at J, with 13 bases between the two ends. The CDR3 has 13 amino acids. This chain's CDR3 is CASSSSPLAEQYF. The CDR3 DNA is TGTGCCAGCAGTTCTAGCCCCTTAGCCGAGCAGTACTTC.